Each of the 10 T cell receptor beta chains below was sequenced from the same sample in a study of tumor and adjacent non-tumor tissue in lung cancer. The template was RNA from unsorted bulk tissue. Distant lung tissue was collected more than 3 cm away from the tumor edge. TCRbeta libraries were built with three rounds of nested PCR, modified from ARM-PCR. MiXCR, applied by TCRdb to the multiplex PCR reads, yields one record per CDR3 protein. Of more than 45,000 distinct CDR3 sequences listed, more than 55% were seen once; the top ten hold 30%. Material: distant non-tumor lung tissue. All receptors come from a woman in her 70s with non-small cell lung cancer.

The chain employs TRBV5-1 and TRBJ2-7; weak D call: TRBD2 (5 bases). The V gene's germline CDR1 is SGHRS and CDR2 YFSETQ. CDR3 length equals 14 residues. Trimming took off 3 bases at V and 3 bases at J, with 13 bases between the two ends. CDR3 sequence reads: CASSSGTSVYEQYF. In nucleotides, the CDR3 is TGCGCCAGCAGCTCGGGCACTAGTGTCTACGAGCAGTACTTC.

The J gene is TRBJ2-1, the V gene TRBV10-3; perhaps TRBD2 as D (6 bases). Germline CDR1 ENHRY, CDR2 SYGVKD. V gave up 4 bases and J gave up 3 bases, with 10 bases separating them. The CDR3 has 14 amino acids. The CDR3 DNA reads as TGTGCCATCAGTGGACTAGTGAACTACAATGAGCAGTTCTTC. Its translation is CAISGLVNYNEQFF.

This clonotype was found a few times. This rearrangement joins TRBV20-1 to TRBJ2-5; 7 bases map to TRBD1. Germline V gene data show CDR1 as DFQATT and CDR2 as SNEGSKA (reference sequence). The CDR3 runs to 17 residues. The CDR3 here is CGAARDRGLAGGETQYF. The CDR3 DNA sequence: TGCGGAGCTGCCCGGGACAGAGGCCTCGCGGGTGGCGAGACCCAGTACTTC.

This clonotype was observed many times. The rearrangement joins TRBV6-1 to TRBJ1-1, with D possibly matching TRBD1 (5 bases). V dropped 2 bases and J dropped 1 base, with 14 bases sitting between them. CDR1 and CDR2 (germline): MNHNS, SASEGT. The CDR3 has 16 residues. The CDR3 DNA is TGTGCCAGCAGTGAAATTTTGAGGGGACCGAACACTGAAGCTTTCTTT. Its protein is CASSEILRGPNTEAFF.

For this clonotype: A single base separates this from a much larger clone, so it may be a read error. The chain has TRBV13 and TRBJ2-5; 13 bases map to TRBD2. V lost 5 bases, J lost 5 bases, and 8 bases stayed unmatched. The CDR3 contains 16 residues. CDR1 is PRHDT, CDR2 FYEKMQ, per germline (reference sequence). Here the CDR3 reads CASSLTSGRAEETQYF. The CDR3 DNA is TGTGCCAGCAGCCTCACTAGCGGGAGGGCCGAGGAGACCCAGTACTTC.

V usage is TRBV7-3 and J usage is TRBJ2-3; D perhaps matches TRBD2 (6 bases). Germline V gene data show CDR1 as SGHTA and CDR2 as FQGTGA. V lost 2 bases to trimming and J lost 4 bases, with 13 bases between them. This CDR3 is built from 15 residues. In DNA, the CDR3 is TGTGCCAGCAGCTTAGACCCGGGAGTATCAGATACGCAGTATTTT. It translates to CASSLDPGVSDTQYF.

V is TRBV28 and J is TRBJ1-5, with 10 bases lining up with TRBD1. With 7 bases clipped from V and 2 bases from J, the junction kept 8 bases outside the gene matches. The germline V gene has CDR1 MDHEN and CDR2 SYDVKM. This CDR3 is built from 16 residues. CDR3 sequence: CASNHGGQGGNQPQHF. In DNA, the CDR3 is TGTGCCAGCAATCACGGAGGACAGGGGGGCAATCAGCCCCAGCATTTT.

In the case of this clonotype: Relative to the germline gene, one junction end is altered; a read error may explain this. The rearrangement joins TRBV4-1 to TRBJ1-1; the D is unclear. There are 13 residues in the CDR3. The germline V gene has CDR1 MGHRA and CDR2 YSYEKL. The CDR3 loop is CTSSHPLNTEAFF. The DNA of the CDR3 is TGCACCAGCAGCCACCCCTTGAACACTGAAGCTTTCTTT.

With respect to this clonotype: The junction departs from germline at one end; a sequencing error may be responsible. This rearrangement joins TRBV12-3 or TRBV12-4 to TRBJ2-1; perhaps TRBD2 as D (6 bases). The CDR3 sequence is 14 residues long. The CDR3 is CVSSSSERGGEQFF. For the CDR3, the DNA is TGTGTCAGCAGTTCTAGCGAGAGGGGCGGTGAGCAGTTCTTC.

The CDR3 DNA reads TGCAGCGTTGATCGTCAGGGGATCAGCGGGAGCTACGAGCAGTACTTC. This gives the protein CSVDRQGISGSYEQYF. The chain couples TRBV29-1 to TRBJ2-7; 8 positions agree with TRBD2. From germline, CDR1 is SQVTM and CDR2 ANQGSEA. CDR3 length: 16 amino acids. V lost 3 bases to trimming and J lost 3 bases; unmatched junction nucleotides: 13.